These 26 T cell receptor beta chains originate from one sample sequenced in a study of ipilimumab plus nivolumab after autologous stem cell transplantation. Here immunoSEQ multiplex PCR was the method, and the copy in TCRdb shows in-frame clones only, minus some. The repertoire consists of over 35,000 clones, with around 92% occurring once and the leading ten covering more than 0.7%. The source material was PBMCs, sampled in a trial of ipilimumab plus nivolumab as post-transplant consolidation. The receptors were sampled from a male donor with multiple myeloma.

The chain uses TRBV6-5 and TRBJ2-5; a possible D gene is TRBD1 (5 bases). The CDR3 runs to 14 residues. Germline V lookup: CDR1 MNHEY, CDR2 SVGAGI. V was cut by 7 bases and J by 1 base, with 13 bases left in between. The CDR3: CASTYSGAQETQYF. Here the CDR3 DNA reads TGTGCCAGCACCTACTCTGGGGCCCAAGAGACCCAGTACTTC.

The chain couples TRBV19 to TRBJ1-2; 8 nucleotides match TRBD1. V lost 9 bases and J lost 3; bases outside the gene matches: 3. The CDR3 runs 12 residues. CDR1 LNHDA and CDR2 SQIVND come from the germline V gene (reference sequence). CDR3 region: CASQDRDYGYTF. The DNA for the CDR3 is TGTGCCAGCCAGGACAGGGACTATGGCTACACCTTC.

The rearrangement uses TRBV5-1 and TRBJ2-2; 8 bases match TRBD1. Germline V gene lookup returns CDR1 SGHRS and CDR2 YFSETQ. This CDR3 has 15 residues. J was trimmed by 5 bases and V by 3 bases; bases with no gene match: 6. CDR3 amino acids: CASSSTGVGTGELFF. The CDR3 coding sequence is TGCGCCAGCAGCTCGACAGGGGTAGGGACCGGGGAGCTGTTTTTT. Full variable domain (outside the CDR3, taken from reference TRBV5-1 and TRBJ2-2): KAGVTQTPRYLIKTRGQQVTLSCSPISGHRSVSWYQQTPGQGLQFLFEYFSETQRNKGNFPGRFSGRQFSNSRSEMNVSTLELGDSALYLCASSSTGVGTGELFFGEGSRLTVL.

This chain uses TRBV7-3 with TRBJ2-1, with TRBD2 identical over 7 bases. This CDR3 has 16 residues. V was clipped by 5 bases and J by 4 bases; unmatched bases: 11. The germline gives CDR1 SGHTA, CDR2 FQGTGA. The CDR3 is CASSGEPGLPYNEQFF. As DNA, the CDR3 is TGTGCCAGCAGCGGTGAACCGGGACTACCTTACAATGAGCAGTTCTTC.

The chain carries TRBV2 and TRBJ1-1, with TRBD1 matching over 8 bases. Trimming cost V 4 bases and J 7 bases; bases outside gene matches: 5. CDR1 and CDR2 from the germline V gene are SNHLY and FYNNEI. CDR3 length equals 13 residues. The CDR3 sequence: CASSAGTGGEAFF. The CDR3 coding sequence is TGTGCCAGCAGTGCAGGGACAGGCGGTGAAGCTTTCTTT. Full variable domain (outside the CDR3, taken from reference TRBV2 and TRBJ1-1): EPEVTQTPSHQVTQMGQEVILRCVPISNHLYFYWYRQILGQKVEFLVSFYNNEISEKSEIFDDQFSVERPDGSNFTLKIRSTKLEDSAMYFCASSAGTGGEAFFGQGTRLTVV.

The CDR3 region has the DNA TGTGCCAGGTCAGGTGGGGAGACCCAGTACTTC. This sequence encodes CARSGGETQYF. The V call is TRBV7-9, the J call TRBJ2-5, with no clear D. The V end lost 9 bases, the J end lost 5 bases, and 10 bases lay between the germline ends. Germline-derived CDR1 and CDR2 are SEHNR and FQNEAQ (reference sequence). The CDR3 runs 11 residues.

The chain joins TRBV7-2 to TRBJ1-1, with 11 bases identical to TRBD1. The junction had 9 bases not matched to a gene; V was cut back by 4 bases and J by 11 bases. This CDR3 is built from 14 residues. CDR1 and CDR2 from the germline V gene are SGHTA and FQGNSA. The CDR3 DNA reads as TGTGCCAGCAGCTCCTATGGACAGGGGGCGGTGGCTTTCTTT. Its protein is CASSSYGQGAVAFF.

This clone was observed a handful of times. V gene TRBV4-1 combines with J gene TRBJ2-5; no reliable D call. The CDR3 runs to 15 residues. The V end was cut by 0 bases, the J end by 1 base, with 9 bases between. From germline, CDR1 is MGHRA and CDR2 YSYEKL. In DNA form, the CDR3 reads TGCGCCAGCAGCCAAGAGGGCAGGAGCCAAGAGACCCAGTACTTC. This codes for CASSQEGRSQETQYF.

A single count supports this clone. The chain links TRBV7-2 to TRBJ1-1; possibly TRBD1 for D (5 bases). V was clipped by 4 bases and J by 5 bases, with 8 bases between them. The CDR3 totals 12 residues. The germline V gene has CDR1 SGHTA and CDR2 FQGNSA. CDR3: CASSSWGTEAFF. The CDR3, as DNA: TGTGCCAGCAGCTCGTGGGGGACTGAAGCTTTCTTT.

The genes are TRBV5-6 and TRBJ2-1; 7 bases fit TRBD1. The length of the CDR3 is 18 residues. After removal of 3 bases from V and 0 bases from J, the junction contained 12 bases not matched to a gene. Germline V gene data show CDR1 as SGHDT and CDR2 as YYEEEE. The CDR3 bases are TGTGCCAGCAGCTCCGCCCTGACAGGGTCGGGCTCCTACAATGAGCAGTTCTTC. It specifies CASSSALTGSGSYNEQFF.

The rearrangement joins TRBV19 to TRBJ1-4; D might be TRBD1 (5 bases). There are 16 residues in the CDR3. The V and J ends lost 5 bases and 6 bases respectively, with 19 bases between them. The germline V gene has CDR1 LNHDA and CDR2 SQIVND (reference sequence). CDR3 nucleotides: TGTGCCAGTAGTCCCCGGGGGAGCCTAGGCGATGAAAAACTGTTTTTT. This sequence encodes CASSPRGSLGDEKLFF. Full variable domain (missing parts from reference TRBV19 and TRBJ1-4): DGGITQSPKYLFRKEGQNVTLSCEQNLNHDAMYWYRQDPGQGLRLIYYSQIVNDFQKGDIAEGYSVSREKKESFPLTVTSAQKNPTAFYLCASSPRGSLGDEKLFFGSGTQLSVL.

This chain links TRBV6-6 with TRBJ2-7; D unclear. Trimming left V 0 bases short and J 1 base short, with 7 bases between. This CDR3 contains 14 residues. Germline V gene lookup returns CDR1 MNHNY and CDR2 SVGAGI (reference sequence). Here the CDR3 reads CASSYSGGSYEQYF. Written as DNA, the CDR3 is TGTGCCAGCAGTTACTCAGGCGGTTCCTACGAGCAGTACTTC.

The chain uses TRBV7-2 and TRBJ2-1; 11 bases map to TRBD2. Germline V lookup: CDR1 SGHTA, CDR2 FQGNSA. The CDR3 has 16 amino acids. Trimming removed 2 bases from V and 10 bases from J; junction bases left unmatched: 10. This CDR3 is CASSLLVAGGPGEQFF. For the CDR3, the DNA is TGTGCCAGCAGCTTATTAGTAGCGGGAGGGCCGGGAGAGCAGTTCTTC.

The chain couples TRBV7-9 to TRBJ1-1; 7 nucleotides match TRBD1. Germline V lookup: CDR1 SEHNR, CDR2 FQNEAQ (reference sequence). CDR3 size: 15 residues. V lost 0 bases, J lost 1 base, and 2 bases stayed unmatched. This CDR3 is CASSLAYRGNTEAFF. In nucleotides, the CDR3 is TGTGCCAGCAGCTTAGCGTACAGGGGGAACACTGAAGCTTTCTTT.

Concerning this clone itself: Other DNA sequences of this sample code for an identical CDR3. The chain combines TRBV6-5 with TRBJ2-6, with unresolved D. This CDR3 spans 16 amino acids. Germline CDR1 and CDR2: MNHEY and SVGAGI. Trimming took 0 bases from V and 0 from J, leaving 6 bases between them. This CDR3 reads CASSYSRSSGANVLTF. In DNA, the CDR3 is TGTGCCAGCAGTTACTCGAGGTCCTCTGGGGCCAACGTCCTGACTTTC.

This rearrangement joins TRBV9 to TRBJ2-2; perhaps D is TRBD1 or TRBD2 (5 bases each). With 7 bases removed from V and 5 bases from J, the gap between germline ends came to 9 bases. Germline CDR1 SGDLS, CDR2 YYNGEE. CDR3 size: 12 residues. The DNA of the CDR3 is TGTGCCAGCGGGGGAGTTACCGGGGAGCTGTTTTTT. It yields the protein CASGGVTGELFF. Using reference TRBV9 and TRBJ2-2 for the parts outside the CDR3, the full variable domain is DSGVTQTPKHLITATGQRVTLRCSPRSGDLSVYWYQQSLDQGLQFLIQYYNGEERAKGNILERFSAQQFPDLHSELNLSSLELGDSALYFCASGGVTGELFFGEGSRLTVL.

This clone has just a few counts. The chain links TRBV30 to TRBJ1-6; D remains unclear. The CDR3 has 16 residues. V was shortened by 2 bases and J by 0 bases, with 11 bases between the two germline ends. Germline V gene lookup returns CDR1 GTSNPN and CDR2 SVGIG (reference sequence). CDR3 coding DNA: TGTGCCTGGAGTCACGCAGGTAGCTCCTATAATTCACCCCTCCACTTT. It translates to CAWSHAGSSYNSPLHF.

The chain employs TRBV27 and TRBJ2-3; the D is unclear. This CDR3 comprises 14 residues. Germline V CDR1 and CDR2: MNHEY, SMNVEV (reference sequence). Between the trimmed V and J ends, which lost 2 bases and 1 base, there was a span of 7 bases. DNA for the CDR3: TGTGCCAGCAGTTTAGGACCAGGCACAGATACGCAGTATTTT. Amino acid sequence: CASSLGPGTDTQYF.

V and J are TRBV7-9 and TRBJ2-7; TRBD2 is a possible D gene (6 bases). V was trimmed by 5 bases and J by 6 bases, leaving 17 bases between them. CDR1 and CDR2 (germline): SEHNR, FQNEAQ (reference sequence). The CDR3 extends over 14 amino acids. CDR3 residues: CASSPPGGAGEQYF. The DNA of the CDR3 is TGTGCCAGCAGCCCACCCGGCGGGGCGGGCGAGCAGTACTTC. The full variable domain, its missing parts supplied by reference TRBV7-9 and TRBJ2-7, is DTGVSQNPRHKITKRGQNVTFRCDPISEHNRLYWYRQTLGQGPEFLTYFQNEAQLEKSRLLSDRFSAERPKGSFSTLEIQRTEQGDSAMYLCASSPPGGAGEQYFGPGTRLTVT.

V and J are TRBV6-1 and TRBJ1-2; D ambiguous. Germline CDR1 reads MNHNS; CDR2 reads SASEGT. The CDR3 covers 15 residues. Between the trimmed V and J ends, which lost 6 bases and 2 bases, there was a span of 16 bases. CDR3 amino acids: CASSQDMPENYGYTF. The DNA for the CDR3 is TGTGCCAGCAGCCAAGATATGCCAGAGAACTATGGCTACACCTTC.

The chain has TRBV6-4 and TRBJ1-1, with D possibly TRBD1 on 6 matching bases. The CDR3 is 14 residues long. Looked up from germline, CDR1 is MRHNA and CDR2 is SNTAGT. Between the trimmed V and J ends, which lost 6 bases and 4 bases, there was a span of 15 bases. As DNA, the CDR3 is TGTGCCAGCAGAGAGACAGGTCTCGGCACTGAAGCTTTCTTT. It is translated as CASRETGLGTEAFF.

The DNA for the CDR3 is TGTGCCAGCACTCAGAGGGGGGGGAACACTGAAGCTTTCTTT. Amino acid sequence: CASTQRGGNTEAFF. V usage is TRBV27 and J usage is TRBJ1-1; perhaps TRBD1 as D (6 bases). Germline CDR1 reads MNHEY; CDR2 reads SMNVEV (reference sequence). The CDR3 is 14 amino acids. With 7 bases removed from V and 1 base from J, the gap between germline ends came to 13 bases.

This chain uses TRBV19 with TRBJ1-1; 9 bases are a match to TRBD1. The germline V gene encodes CDR1 LNHDA and CDR2 SQIVND (reference sequence). The CDR3 length is 14 residues. V gave up 6 bases and J gave up 1 base; unmatched junction bases: 3. The CDR3 DNA sequence: TGTGCCAGTAGCTTGGGACAGGGGAACACTGAAGCTTTCTTT. It encodes CASSLGQGNTEAFF.

This clone was observed a single time. The sample contains more than one DNA sequence encoding this CDR3. The chain uses TRBV5-6 and TRBJ2-7; D remains ambiguous. Looked up from germline, CDR1 is SGHDT and CDR2 is YYEEEE. This CDR3 contains 13 residues. Trimming left V 1 base short and J 1 base short, with 6 bases between. CDR3 protein: CASSLRSSYEQYF. The CDR3 region has the DNA TGTGCCAGCAGCTTGCGCAGTTCCTACGAGCAGTACTTC. Using reference TRBV5-6 and TRBJ2-7 for the parts outside the CDR3, the full variable domain is DAGVTQSPTHLIKTRGQQVTLRCSPKSGHDTVSWYQQALGQGPQFIFQYYEEEERQRGNFPDRFSGHQFPNYSSELNVNALLLGDSALYLCASSLRSSYEQYFGPGTRLTVT.

The genes are TRBV5-4 and TRBJ2-7; TRBD1 is a possible D gene (5 bases). CDR3 size: 13 residues. The V gene lost 1 base and the J gene lost 3 bases, with 8 bases spanning the gap. Germline assignment: CDR1 SGHNT and CDR2 YYREEE (reference sequence). CDR3 loop: CASSLPGIYEQYF. The CDR3 region has the DNA TGTGCCAGCAGCTTGCCAGGGATCTACGAGCAGTACTTC.

The V and J genes are TRBV6-1 and TRBJ1-5; D not certain. The V end lost 1 base, the J end lost 7 bases, and 11 bases lay between the germline ends. Germline-derived CDR1 and CDR2 are MNHNS and SASEGT. The CDR3 loop spans 14 amino acids. The CDR3 bases are TGTGCCAGCAGTGAAGTGGGCTCGGGCCAGCCCCAGCATTTT. Protein product: CASSEVGSGQPQHF.